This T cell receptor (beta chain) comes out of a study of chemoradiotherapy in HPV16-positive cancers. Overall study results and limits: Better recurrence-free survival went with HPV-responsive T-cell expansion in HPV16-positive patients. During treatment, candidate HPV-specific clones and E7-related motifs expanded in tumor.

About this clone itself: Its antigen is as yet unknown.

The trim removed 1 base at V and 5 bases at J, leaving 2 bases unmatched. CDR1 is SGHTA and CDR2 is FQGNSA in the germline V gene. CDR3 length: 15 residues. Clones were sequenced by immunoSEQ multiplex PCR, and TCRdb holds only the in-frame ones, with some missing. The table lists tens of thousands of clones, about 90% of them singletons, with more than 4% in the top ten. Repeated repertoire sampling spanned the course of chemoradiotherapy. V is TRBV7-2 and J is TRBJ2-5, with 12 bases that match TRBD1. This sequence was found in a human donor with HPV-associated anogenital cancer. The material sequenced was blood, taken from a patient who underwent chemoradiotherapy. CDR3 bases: TGTGCCAGCAGCTTAGGGGACAGGGGGCGGGAGACCCAGTACTTC. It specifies CASSLGDRGRETQYF.